The rows below give T cell receptor beta chains drawn from one sample of a study of OX40 agonist ivuxolimab in advanced cancers. TCRdb keeps only in-frame clones here, not all; method: immunoSEQ multiplex PCR. There are around 90,000 clones in the sample; around 90% occur only once, and about 7% lies in the top ten. The sequenced sample was CD4+ or CD8+ T cells sorted from blood, obtained in a trial of the OX40 agonist ivuxolimab. The receptors come from an adult with an advanced solid tumor such as melanoma, head and neck, liver or kidney cancer. Both conserved end residues are part of each CDR3. A D gene is named only where the DNA matches it firmly. Only some rows state a clone size, as once, few, many or a class for expanded clones.

D gene	V gene	J gene	clone size	CDR3 DNA	CDR3 protein
TRBD2	TRBV28	TRBJ2-1	NA	TGTGCCAGCAGTTTGCGGGGGAGGGTTTACAATGAGCAGTTCTTC	CASSLRGRVYNEQFF
NA	TRBV11-3	TRBJ1-1	NA	TGTGCCAGCAGCTTAGTGGGGCGGCCCACTGAAGCTTTCTTT	CASSLVGRPTEAFF
NA	TRBV6-1	TRBJ2-5	NA	TGTGCCAGCAGACACCAAGAGACCCAGTACTTC	CASRHQETQYF
TRBD1	TRBV19	TRBJ1-3	NA	TGTGCCAGTACCAAACCAGGGGGATTTGGAAACACCATATATTTT	CASTKPGGFGNTIYF
NA	TRBV19	TRBJ1-2	NA	TGTGCCAGTACCACAGGGTATGGCTACACCTTC	CASTTGYGYTF
TRBD1	TRBV4-2	TRBJ2-7	NA	TGTGCCAGCAGCTGGGACAGGGTCGAACAGTACTTC	CASSWDRVEQYF
TRBD2	TRBV6-6	TRBJ2-1	NA	TGTGCCAGCAGTTTGCTAGCGGGAGCCCATGAGCAGTTCTTC	CASSLLAGAHEQFF
TRBD1	TRBV30	TRBJ2-7	NA	TGTGCCTGGGACCCGGGACAGGGGCCCTACGAGCAGTACTTC	CAWDPGQGPYEQYF
TRBD2	TRBV10-1	TRBJ2-7	NA	TGCGCCAGCAGTGGGCCGGGGGTGAGCGGGAGACACGAGCAGTACTTC	CASSGPGVSGRHEQYF
NA	TRBV29-1	TRBJ1-1	NA	TGCAGCACGGCCGGCGGTGGGAGCACTGAAGCTTTCTTT	CSTAGGGSTEAFF
TRBD1	TRBV2	TRBJ2-6	NA	TGTGCCAGCAGCGAAGGCATAGAGGGACAGGGGGCCAACGTCCTGACTTTC	CASSEGIEGQGANVLTF
TRBD2	TRBV2	TRBJ2-1	NA	TGTGCCAGCAGTGAAGCGCCGAGGCGGGAGCGGGTCTTC	CASSEAPRRERVF
NA	TRBV5-1	TRBJ2-7	NA	TGCGCCAGCAGCTTTAAGGGGGAGGGCCGGTACGAGCAGTACTTC	CASSFKGEGRYEQYF
NA	TRBV4-1	TRBJ2-1	NA	TGCGCCAGCAGCTTACCATCCCCCAATGAGCAGTTCTTC	CASSLPSPNEQFF
TRBD1	TRBV27	TRBJ2-1	NA	TGTGCCAGCAGTGCTCCAGGGGGCCTGTACAATGAGCAGTTCTTC	CASSAPGGLYNEQFF
NA	TRBV30	TRBJ1-1	once	TGTGCCTGGAGTGTACTTGTCCCCGGGCGGGGATGGACTGAAGCTTTCTTT	CAWSVLVPGRGWTEAFF
NA	TRBV5-6	TRBJ2-3	once	TGTGCCAGCAGCTTAGCTTATACGCAGTATTTT	CASSLAYTQYF
TRBD2	TRBV7-9	TRBJ2-1	NA	TGTGCCAGCAGTTCCCTCGTACGCGGGAGTCACTTCGATGAGCAGTTCTTC	CASSSLVRGSHFDEQFF
NA	TRBV6-6	TRBJ2-7	NA	TGTGCCAGCAGTTACTCGTTCAGCGAGCAGTACTTC	CASSYSFSEQYF
NA	TRBV7-8	TRBJ1-2	NA	TGTGCCAGCAGCTTAGTCGGTAACTATGGCTACACCTTC	CASSLVGNYGYTF
TRBD1	TRBV9	TRBJ2-2	NA	TGTGCCAGCAGCGTAGGGACAGGGGGATACACCGGGGAGCTGTTTTTT	CASSVGTGGYTGELFF
TRBD2	TRBV7-6	TRBJ2-7	NA	TGTGCCAGCAGCCCTGCCCTAGCGGTCGAATACGAGCAGTACTTC	CASSPALAVEYEQYF
NA	TRBV9	TRBJ1-1	NA	TGTGCCAGCAGCGCGGGCGGGACGGCCGTTACTGAAGCTTTCTTT	CASSAGGTAVTEAFF
NA	TRBV27	TRBJ1-1	NA	TGTGCCAGCAGGATGGGGAACACTGAAGCTTTCTTT	CASRMGNTEAFF
TRBD2	TRBV18	TRBJ2-3	NA	TGTGCCAGCTCACCGGGGACTAGCGGGCCACGTGATACGCAGTATTTT	CASSPGTSGPRDTQYF
NA	TRBV25-1	TRBJ2-2	NA	TGTGCCAGCAGTGAATTAGGGGACAAGAACACCGGGGAGCTGTTTTTT	CASSELGDKNTGELFF
TRBD1	TRBV6-1	TRBJ2-7	NA	TGTGCCAGCAGTGAACTTTGGGACAGGTTGTACGAGCAGTACTTC	CASSELWDRLYEQYF
NA	TRBV28	TRBJ1-5	once	TGTGCCAGCAGCCCCGTCGACAGGTATCAGCCCCAGCATTTT	CASSPVDRYQPQHF
TRBD1	TRBV11-3	TRBJ2-3	NA	TGTGCCAGCAGACTCTCTCAGGGGGCCCCAGATACGCAGTATTTT	CASRLSQGAPDTQYF
NA	TRBV30	TRBJ2-3	NA	TGTGCCTGGAGTGTACAGGCCTATACGCAGTATTTT	CAWSVQAYTQYF
NA	TRBV10-3	TRBJ2-7	NA	TGTGCCATCAGTGAGTCGCTGGGTATAGGGTACGAGCAGTACTTC	CAISESLGIGYEQYF
TRBD2	TRBV7-6	TRBJ2-7	NA	TGTGCCAGCAGCCAACTATTGGGACTAGCGGGCCTCTACGAGCAGTACTTC	CASSQLLGLAGLYEQYF
NA	TRBV4-1	TRBJ2-7	NA	TGCGCCAGCAGCCAAGGGGGACCCTACGAGCAGTACTTC	CASSQGGPYEQYF
NA	TRBV4-1	TRBJ2-5	NA	TGCGCCAGCAGCTTTCACGGTCCCCAAGAGACCCAGTACTTC	CASSFHGPQETQYF
TRBD2	TRBV6-6	TRBJ2-7	few	TGTGCCAGCACGGGGGAGGGTGCCTACGAGCAGTACTTC	CASTGEGAYEQYF
NA	TRBV27	TRBJ1-5	NA	TGTGCCAGCAGGGCCTATAGCAATCAGCCCCAGCATTTT	CASRAYSNQPQHF
NA	TRBV7-9	TRBJ1-1	NA	TGTGCCTCTTCCGTATTTGGGGCTGTCGAAGCTTTCTTT	CASSVFGAVEAFF
NA	TRBV9	TRBJ1-5	NA	TGTGCCAGCAGCGTAGGATCCGGAGGGCCCCAGCATTTT	CASSVGSGGPQHF
TRBD1	TRBV4-2	TRBJ2-7	NA	TGTGCCAGCAGCCAAGTTCCTCAAGGGGGCATCCTCTACGAGCAGTACTTC	CASSQVPQGGILYEQYF
TRBD1	TRBV6-1	TRBJ2-1	NA	TGTGCCAGCAGTGAAGCCGGGACAGGGGGCTTTGAGCAGTTCTTC	CASSEAGTGGFEQFF
TRBD1	TRBV30	TRBJ1-6	NA	TGTGCCTGGAGTGTATGGGGGACAGTTAACCTACCCCTCCACTTT	CAWSVWGTVNLPLHF
NA	TRBV5-1	TRBJ1-2	NA	TGCGCCAGCAGCCCGGGGAATCAAGGGGGCTACACCTTC	CASSPGNQGGYTF
NA	TRBV30	TRBJ2-7	NA	TGTGCCTGGGGACCTATAATTTATAGCGAGCAGTACTTC	CAWGPIIYSEQYF
TRBD2	TRBV6-5	TRBJ2-7	NA	TGTGCCAGCAGCATACTAGCGGGAGAATCCTACGAGCAGTACTTC	CASSILAGESYEQYF
NA	TRBV4-1	TRBJ1-2	NA	TGCGCCAGCAGCCAAGATCGGTTAGAACAGGGCCTACATGGCTACACCTTC	CASSQDRLEQGLHGYTF
TRBD2	TRBV6-5	TRBJ2-7	NA	TGTGCCAGCATTAAAAGCGGGAGTTACGAGCAGTACTTC	CASIKSGSYEQYF
NA	TRBV21-1	TRBJ1-1	NA	TGTGCCAGCAGCAAAGCCGGGGACAGGGAGAACGACACTGAAGCTTTCTTT	CASSKAGDRENDTEAFF
TRBD2	TRBV5-3	TRBJ2-7	NA	TGTGCCAGAAGCTCTCACCCGGGGACTAGCGGGAGGCCCTCCCCCTACGAGCAGTACTTC	CARSSHPGTSGRPSPYEQYF
TRBD1	TRBV18	TRBJ2-7	NA	TGTGCCAGCTCACCCCCAGCCGGGACAGGGGGCGAAGTCGAGCAGTACTTC	CASSPPAGTGGEVEQYF
TRBD2	TRBV27	TRBJ2-3	NA	TGTGCCAGCAGGGGCACAGGGACTAGCGGGAGGGCCGCTTCGGGCACAGATACGCAGTATTTT	CASRGTGTSGRAASGTDTQYF
TRBD1	TRBV5-1	TRBJ2-5	NA	TGCGCCAGCAGCTATGTCGAGACAGGGTTGGGCCAAGAGACCCAGTACTTC	CASSYVETGLGQETQYF
TRBD1	TRBV9	TRBJ1-1	NA	TGTGCCAGCAGCCTTAGACAGGGAAACACTGAAGCTTTCTTT	CASSLRQGNTEAFF
NA	TRBV30	TRBJ2-2	once	TGTGCCTGGAGGGGGACCTTGAACACCGGGGAGCTGTTTTTT	CAWRGTLNTGELFF
TRBD1	TRBV27	TRBJ1-4	NA	TGTGCCAGCGGAGGGGGACAGCTTAATGAAAAACTGTTTTTT	CASGGGQLNEKLFF
NA	TRBV6-1	TRBJ1-5	NA	TGTGCCAGCGATAGGGGCAATCAGCCCCAGCATTTT	CASDRGNQPQHF
TRBD2	TRBV16	TRBJ2-1	NA	TGTGCCAGCAGCCCGACAGGACTAGCGGCAATTGGCCCAAGCTCCTACAATGAGCAGTTCTTC	CASSPTGLAAIGPSSYNEQFF
NA	TRBV27	TRBJ2-3	NA	TGTGCCAGCGGCCTCACAGATACGCAGTATTTT	CASGLTDTQYF
NA	TRBV7-9	TRBJ2-7	NA	TGTGCCAGCAGCTTAGATAGCGCCTTCTCCTACGAGCAGTACTTC	CASSLDSAFSYEQYF
TRBD2	TRBV6-4	TRBJ2-6	NA	TGTGCCAGCAGTGACTCTAGCGGGAGCTCTGGGGCCAACGTCCTGACTTTC	CASSDSSGSSGANVLTF